Listed here are 5 T cell receptor beta chains from one sample, sequenced in a study of T cell clones after liver transplantation. TCRdb's copy holds only in-frame clones and misses some; the assay was immunoSEQ multiplex PCR. The sample contains about 120,000 clones, just over 90% of which appear only once. Sequencing used CD4+ T cells from blood, obtained 12 months after liver transplant. These receptors originate from a human patient who received a liver transplant. Some T cells may arise from the graft donor.

The chain uses TRBV6-6 and TRBJ2-7; TRBD2 matches at 12 bases. Losses at the gene ends were 6 bases for V and 3 bases for J; bases not matched to a gene: 6. There are 15 residues in the CDR3. The germline V gene has CDR1 MNHNY and CDR2 SVGAGI (reference sequence). This CDR3 reads CASSSTSGRNYEQYF. DNA for the CDR3: TGTGCCAGCAGCTCTACTAGCGGGAGGAACTACGAGCAGTACTTC.

The chain links TRBV27 to TRBJ2-6, with a possible D match to TRBD2 (6 bases). The CDR3 runs 17 residues. V dropped 7 bases and J dropped 0 bases, with 16 bases sitting between them. Germline V gene lookup returns CDR1 MNHEY and CDR2 SMNVEV (reference sequence). In DNA, the CDR3 is TGTGCCAGCAAAAGGGGACTGATAGACTCTGGGGCCAACGTCCTGACTTTC. It translates to CASKRGLIDSGANVLTF.

The rearrangement joins TRBV28 to TRBJ2-3, with D possibly TRBD2 on 6 matching bases. The CDR3 is made up of 16 amino acids. V lost 7 bases, J lost 2 bases, and 19 bases lay in between. CDR1 is MDHEN and CDR2 is SYDVKM in the germline V gene. CDR3 sequence: CASKGQPGLSTDTQYF. In nucleotides, the CDR3 is TGTGCCAGCAAAGGCCAGCCGGGACTTTCCACAGATACGCAGTATTTT.

This chain uses TRBV18 with TRBJ2-1; 11 bases fit TRBD1. The germline V gene encodes CDR1 KGHSH and CDR2 LQKENI. After removal of 3 bases from V and 9 bases from J, the junction contained 4 bases not matched to a gene. The CDR3 spans 14 residues. The CDR3 spells CASSPGTGGAEQFF. The CDR3 nucleotides read TGTGCCAGCTCACCCGGGACAGGGGGAGCTGAGCAGTTCTTC.

The rearrangement uses TRBV23-1 and TRBJ2-5; perhaps TRBD2 as D (7 bases). TRBV23-1 is treated as an ORF (open reading frame) with a function not yet certain. The V and J ends lost 3 bases and 5 bases respectively, with 25 bases between them. CDR3 length: 18 amino acids. The CDR3 loop reads CASSHTGRGYRVGETQYF. CDR3 sequence (DNA): TGCGCCAGCAGTCATACAGGGCGGGGGTACAGGGTCGGGGAGACCCAGTACTTC.